These T cell receptor beta chains were read from a single sample in a study of PD-L1 blockade in urothelial cancer. Data came from immunoSEQ multiplex PCR; TCRdb stores just in-frame clones and leaves some out. The table has 46,000 or so clones, 87% seen once. The starting material was PBMCs, obtained around atezolizumab (anti-PD-L1) treatment. The receptors derive from a man in his sixties with urothelial cancer. The CDR3 runs from the conserved cysteine through the conserved F or W. Each record gives: V gene, clone size, D gene, J gene, CDR3 protein, CDR3 DNA. The D gene is left open where the match is weak. Some rows have no size entry. The others give once, few or many, or a class for an expanded clone.

TRBV4-2,-,TRBD2,TRBJ2-3,CASSQDRERGGLYTQYF,TGTGCCAGCAGCCAAGATCGGGAGCGGGGGGGCTTATATACGCAGTATTTT
TRBV18,-,TRBD1,TRBJ1-3,CASSLTRTGMENTIYF,TGTGCCAGCTCGCTAACCAGGACAGGAATGGAGAACACCATATATTTT
TRBV7-8,-,-,TRBJ1-4,CASSLYSATVATNEKLFF,TGTGCCAGCAGCTTATATTCCGCGACAGTTGCAACTAATGAAAAACTGTTTTTT
TRBV5-1,-,TRBD1,TRBJ2-2,CASSNGQGPNTGELFF,TGCGCCAGCAGCAACGGACAGGGGCCAAACACCGGGGAGCTGTTTTTT
TRBV12-5,-,TRBD1,TRBJ2-7,CASGLVLTGVLYEQYF,TGTGCTAGTGGTTTGGTACTAACAGGGGTTCTTTACGAGCAGTACTTC
TRBV29-1,-,-,TRBJ2-1,CSGQSAYNEQFF,TGCAGCGGTCAGTCAGCCTACAATGAGCAGTTCTTC
TRBV19,-,TRBD1,TRBJ1-4,CASSIGTGGNEKLFF,TGTGCCAGTAGTATCGGGACAGGGGGGAATGAAAAACTGTTTTTT
TRBV5-1,-,-,TRBJ2-2,CASSLEGRGTGELFF,TGCGCCAGCAGCTTGGAGGGTAGGGGCACCGGGGAGCTGTTTTTT
TRBV18,-,-,TRBJ2-7,CASQPQSSYEQYF,TGTGCCAGTCAACCACAGAGCTCCTACGAGCAGTACTTC
TRBV4-3,-,TRBD2,TRBJ2-2,CASSHLAGETGELFF,TGCGCCAGCAGCCACCTAGCGGGGGAAACCGGGGAGCTGTTTTTT
TRBV4-1,-,TRBD1,TRBJ1-1,CASSPSGGGRTEAFF,TGCGCCAGCAGCCCCTCAGGGGGCGGTCGAACTGAAGCTTTCTTT
TRBV27,-,TRBD2,TRBJ2-1,CASSRSGAQPNEQFF,TGTGCCAGCAGTCGTAGCGGGGCGCAGCCCAATGAGCAGTTCTTC
TRBV28,-,TRBD1,TRBJ2-5,CASIATGAETQYF,TGTGCCAGCATCGCGACAGGGGCGGAGACCCAGTACTTC
TRBV7-9,-,TRBD1,TRBJ2-7,CASSLGLGQGSFGSYEQYF,TGTGCCAGCAGCTTAGGTTTGGGACAGGGGTCGTTTGGTTCCTACGAGCAGTACTTC
TRBV5-1,-,-,TRBJ2-6,CASSSVGANVLTF,TGCGCCAGCAGCTCGGTCGGGGCCAACGTCCTGACTTTC
TRBV29-1,-,TRBD2,TRBJ2-5,CSVEDSGRAGEDETQYF,TGCAGCGTTGAAGACTCCGGGCGGGCGGGGGAGGATGAGACCCAGTACTTC
TRBV15,-,TRBD2,TRBJ2-3,CATSVRGDTDTQYF,TGTGCCACCAGCGTCCGGGGGGACACAGATACGCAGTATTTT
TRBV2,-,TRBD2,TRBJ2-3,CASSVPGLAGGDRGTDTQYF,TGTGCCAGCAGTGTTCCGGGACTAGCGGGGGGTGATAGGGGCACAGATACGCAGTATTTT
TRBV30,-,-,TRBJ2-1,CAWKQGREQFF,TGTGCCTGGAAACAGGGGAGGGAGCAGTTCTTC
TRBV10-2,-,TRBD1,TRBJ1-3,CASSLTGAGNTIYF,TGCGCCAGCAGCCTTACAGGGGCTGGAAACACCATATATTTT
TRBV2,few,-,TRBJ2-3,CASREVTDTQYF,TGTGCCAGCAGGGAGGTTACAGATACGCAGTATTTT
TRBV7-9,few,TRBD1,TRBJ1-3,CASSPYQGQGFSSGNTIYF,TGTGCCAGCAGCCCATACCAGGGACAGGGATTTAGCTCTGGAAACACCATATATTTT
TRBV30,-,-,TRBJ2-4,CAWGEAGRAKNIQYF,TGTGCCTGGGGGGAGGCAGGGAGGGCCAAAAACATTCAGTACTTC
TRBV7-2,-,TRBD2,TRBJ2-1,CASSLTSGGYNEQFF,TGTGCCAGCAGCTTAACTAGCGGGGGTTACAATGAGCAGTTCTTC
TRBV2,-,TRBD2,TRBJ2-7,CASSPGTSFHEQYF,TGTGCCAGCAGCCCCGGGACTAGCTTCCACGAGCAGTACTTC
TRBV4-3,-,TRBD1,TRBJ1-1,CASSQDPPGQGRTEAFF,TGCGCCAGCAGCCAAGATCCCCCGGGACAGGGTAGGACTGAAGCTTTCTTT
TRBV4-1,-,-,TRBJ1-5,CASSQEIQGPNSNQPQHF,TGCGCCAGCAGCCAGGAGATACAGGGACCTAATAGCAATCAGCCCCAGCATTTT
TRBV4-1,-,-,TRBJ2-4,CASSQEPGRGVKNIQYF,TGCGCCAGCAGCCAAGAGCCTGGGAGGGGGGTGAAAAACATTCAGTACTTC
TRBV5-6,-,-,TRBJ1-2,CASSPQVAWSDGYTF,TGTGCCAGCAGCCCACAAGTGGCTTGGTCTGATGGCTACACCTTC
TRBV6-5,-,-,TRBJ2-3,CASRGGYSTDTQYF,TGTGCCAGCAGGGGGGGATATAGCACAGATACGCAGTATTTT
TRBV7-9,once,TRBD2,TRBJ2-5,CASSTGTSGGPSRETQYF,TGTGCCAGCAGCACCGGGACTAGCGGGGGCCCATCGAGGGAGACCCAGTACTTC
TRBV7-9,-,TRBD2,TRBJ2-5,CASSLRTSNWETQYF,TGTGCCAGCAGCTTACGGACTAGCAATTGGGAGACCCAGTACTTC
TRBV5-1,-,TRBD1,TRBJ2-3,CASSLRDRGTTDTQYF,TGCGCCAGCAGCTTGAGGGACAGGGGGACCACAGATACGCAGTATTTT
TRBV7-8,once,TRBD1,TRBJ1-3,CASSLVGSGQGWNTIYF,TGTGCCAGCAGCTTAGTTGGGTCGGGACAGGGTTGGAACACCATATATTTT
TRBV5-4,-,TRBD1,TRBJ1-2,CASSRGQAYYGYTF,TGTGCCAGCAGCAGAGGACAGGCTTACTATGGCTACACCTTC
TRBV10-3,-,-,TRBJ2-5,CAISESNLAETQYF,TGTGCCATCAGTGAGTCCAACCTAGCGGAGACCCAGTACTTC
TRBV30,-,-,TRBJ1-4,CAWSGALWEKLFF,TGTGCCTGGAGTGGGGCTCTTTGGGAAAAACTGTTTTTT
TRBV7-3,-,-,TRBJ2-6,CASSGQPNSGANVLTF,TGTGCCAGCAGTGGACAGCCTAACTCTGGGGCCAACGTCCTGACTTTC
TRBV5-1,few,TRBD2,TRBJ2-3,CASSREGTSGDEDTQYF,TGCGCCAGCAGCAGGGAGGGGACTAGCGGGGATGAAGATACGCAGTATTTT
TRBV5-8,-,-,TRBJ1-1,CASTSGPDGNMNTEAFF,TGTGCCAGCACTTCAGGGCCCGATGGAAATATGAACACTGAAGCTTTCTTT
TRBV6-1,-,TRBD1,TRBJ1-5,CASMPGGRNQPQHF,TGTGCCAGCATGCCAGGGGGCCGGAATCAGCCCCAGCATTTT
TRBV6-1,-,-,TRBJ1-3,CASRAGSSPGNTIYF,TGTGCCAGCCGAGCGGGCAGCTCCCCTGGAAACACCATATATTTT
TRBV19,-,-,TRBJ2-3,CASSIDLGGATQYF,TGTGCCAGTAGTATAGATCTCGGAGGCGCCACGCAGTATTTT
TRBV5-1,-,TRBD2,TRBJ2-5,CASSLLAGIQETQYF,TGCGCCAGCAGCTTACTAGCGGGGATTCAAGAGACCCAGTACTTC
TRBV6-1,-,TRBD2,TRBJ2-7,CASNEAGHSSYEQYF,TGTGCCAGCAATGAAGCGGGGCATAGCTCCTACGAGCAGTACTTC
TRBV29-1,-,-,TRBJ2-2,CSYTPNTGELFF,TGCAGTTATACTCCGAACACCGGGGAGCTGTTTTTT
TRBV19,many,TRBD1,TRBJ1-1,CASSKQGPQNTEAFF,TGTGCCAGTAGTAAACAGGGGCCACAGAACACTGAAGCTTTCTTT
TRBV2,-,TRBD1,TRBJ1-4,CASITTGGTEKLFF,TGTGCCAGCATTACGACAGGGGGCACCGAAAAACTGTTTTTT
TRBV5-1,-,TRBD1,TRBJ2-2,CASSRQGETGELFF,TGCGCCAGCAGCCGACAGGGAGAAACCGGGGAGCTGTTTTTT
TRBV10-2,once,TRBD2,TRBJ2-1,CASSSGGQSYNEQFF,TGCGCCAGCAGTAGCGGGGGCCAATCCTACAATGAGCAGTTCTTC
TRBV6-1,-,-,TRBJ2-4,CASSAGTPGIQYF,TGTGCCAGCAGTGCCGGGACACCTGGGATTCAGTACTTC
TRBV7-2,once,TRBD1,TRBJ2-1,CASSSRQGERNEQFF,TGTGCCAGCAGCTCCCGACAGGGGGAAAGGAATGAGCAGTTCTTC
TRBV18,-,-,TRBJ2-7,CASSPRADEQYF,TGTGCCAGCTCACCACGGGCAGACGAGCAGTACTTC
TRBV29-1,-,-,TRBJ1-2,CSVEEVRDYGYTF,TGCAGCGTCGAAGAGGTCAGGGACTATGGCTACACCTTC
TRBV9,-,-,TRBJ2-7,CASSVAYSSSYEQYF,TGTGCCAGCAGCGTAGCTTACAGTAGCTCCTACGAGCAGTACTTC